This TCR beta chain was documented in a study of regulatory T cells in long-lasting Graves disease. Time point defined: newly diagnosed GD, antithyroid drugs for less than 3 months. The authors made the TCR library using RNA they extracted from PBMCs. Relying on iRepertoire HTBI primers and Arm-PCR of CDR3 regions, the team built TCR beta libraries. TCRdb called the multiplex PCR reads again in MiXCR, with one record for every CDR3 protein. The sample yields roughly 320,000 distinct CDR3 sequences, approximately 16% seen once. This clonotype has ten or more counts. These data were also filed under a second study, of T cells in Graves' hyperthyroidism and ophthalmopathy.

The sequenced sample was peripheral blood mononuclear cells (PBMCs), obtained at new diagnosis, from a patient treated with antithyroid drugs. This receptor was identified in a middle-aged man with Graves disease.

CDR3 sequence: CASSLDYVATSTDTQYF. For the CDR3, the DNA is TGTGCCAGCAGCTTAGATTACGTGGCAACTAGCACAGATACGCAGTATTTT. V gene TRBV11-2 combines with J gene TRBJ2-3; D is undetermined. Trimming left V 0 bases short and J 0 bases short, with 13 bases between. CDR1 SGHAT and CDR2 FQNNGV come from the germline V gene. The CDR3 is 17 amino acids.